The rows below give T cell receptor beta chains drawn from one sample of a study of OX40 agonist ivuxolimab in advanced cancers. The repertoire was sequenced with immunoSEQ multiplex PCR; TCRdb's copy has only in-frame clones and lacks some. This sample has roughly 25,000 clones, with approximately 91% found just once. Material: CD4+ or CD8+ T cells sorted from blood, obtained in a trial of the OX40 agonist ivuxolimab. These receptor sequences come from an adult with an advanced solid tumor such as melanoma, head and neck, liver or kidney cancer. Each CDR3 is given with its conserved first and last residue. D genes are given only for firm matches. Expanded clones get a size class; other rows say once, few or many, or leave the size out.

len: 14; j_gene: TRBJ2-3; v_gene: TRBV14; d_gene: -; abundance: -; CDR3aa: CASSQDGGTDTQYF; CDR3nt: TGTGCCAGCAGCCAAGATGGCGGCACAGATACGCAGTATTTT
len: 13; j_gene: TRBJ2-2; v_gene: TRBV15; d_gene: -; abundance: -; CDR3aa: CATSSDNTGELFF; CDR3nt: TGTGCCACCAGCTCAGACAACACCGGGGAGCTGTTTTTT
len: 13; j_gene: TRBJ1-2; v_gene: TRBV30; d_gene: -; abundance: -; CDR3aa: CAWSVYNANGYTF; CDR3nt: TGTGCCTGGAGTGTATACAACGCGAATGGCTACACCTTC
len: 14; j_gene: TRBJ2-7; v_gene: TRBV5-1; d_gene: TRBD1; abundance: medium-sized; CDR3aa: CASSPGQGFYEQYF; CDR3nt: TGCGCCAGCAGCCCGGGACAGGGGTTCTACGAGCAGTACTTC
len: 15; j_gene: TRBJ1-5; v_gene: TRBV19; d_gene: TRBD1; abundance: -; CDR3aa: CASSVGQGVDQPQHF; CDR3nt: TGTGCCAGTAGTGTAGGACAGGGTGTAGATCAGCCCCAGCATTTT
len: 15; j_gene: TRBJ2-5; v_gene: TRBV7-9; d_gene: TRBD1; abundance: -; CDR3aa: CASSTRQGLKETQYF; CDR3nt: TGTGCCAGCAGCACGAGACAGGGTTTAAAAGAGACCCAGTACTTC
len: 14; j_gene: TRBJ2-3; v_gene: TRBV6-4; d_gene: TRBD2; abundance: -; CDR3aa: CASSTSGGADTQYF; CDR3nt: TGTGCCAGCAGTACTAGCGGGGGGGCAGATACGCAGTATTTT
len: 16; j_gene: TRBJ2-3; v_gene: TRBV5-8; d_gene: TRBD2; abundance: -; CDR3aa: CASSLGTSGGFDTQYF; CDR3nt: TGTGCCAGCAGCTTGGGGACTAGCGGGGGGTTCGATACGCAGTATTTT
len: 15; j_gene: TRBJ1-5; v_gene: TRBV19; d_gene: TRBD1; abundance: -; CDR3aa: CASSPQGASNQPQHF; CDR3nt: TGTGCCAGTAGCCCACAGGGGGCAAGCAATCAGCCCCAGCATTTT
len: 14; j_gene: TRBJ2-5; v_gene: TRBV28; d_gene: -; abundance: -; CDR3aa: CASSPPGPSETQYF; CDR3nt: TGTGCCAGCAGTCCCCCTGGGCCGTCAGAGACCCAGTACTTC
len: 15; j_gene: TRBJ2-3; v_gene: TRBV6-4; d_gene: TRBD1; abundance: -; CDR3aa: CASSTDREEGNTQYF; CDR3nt: TGTGCCAGCAGTACGGACAGGGAAGAAGGGAATACGCAGTATTTT
len: 15; j_gene: TRBJ1-2; v_gene: TRBV11-2; d_gene: TRBD1; abundance: -; CDR3aa: CASSFDRGANYGYTF; CDR3nt: TGTGCCAGCAGCTTCGACAGGGGGGCTAACTATGGCTACACCTTC
len: 13; j_gene: TRBJ2-7; v_gene: TRBV9; d_gene: -; abundance: -; CDR3aa: CASSPPDLDEQYF; CDR3nt: TGTGCCAGCAGCCCCCCGGACTTGGACGAGCAGTACTTC
len: 14; j_gene: TRBJ1-6; v_gene: TRBV7-2; d_gene: TRBD1; abundance: once; CDR3aa: CASSDPGQLNNWDF; CDR3nt: TGTGCCAGCAGCGACCCGGGACAGCTAAATAATTGGGACTTT
len: 14; j_gene: TRBJ2-5; v_gene: TRBV7-8; d_gene: -; abundance: -; CDR3aa: CASSLVPDEETQYF; CDR3nt: TGTGCCAGCAGCTTAGTGCCAGACGAAGAGACCCAGTACTTC
len: 13; j_gene: TRBJ2-7; v_gene: TRBV7-9; d_gene: TRBD2; abundance: once; CDR3aa: CASSPAGGYEQYF; CDR3nt: TGTGCCAGCAGCCCAGCCGGGGGGTACGAGCAGTACTTC
len: 13; j_gene: TRBJ1-1; v_gene: TRBV6-1; d_gene: -; abundance: -; CDR3aa: CASSAYKNTEAFF; CDR3nt: TGTGCCAGCAGTGCGTACAAGAACACTGAAGCTTTCTTT
len: 11; j_gene: TRBJ1-2; v_gene: TRBV19; d_gene: -; abundance: -; CDR3aa: CASRGAAGYTF; CDR3nt: TGTGCCTCTAGGGGGGCGGCTGGCTACACCTTC
len: 15; j_gene: TRBJ2-3; v_gene: TRBV6-4; d_gene: -; abundance: -; CDR3aa: CASSYGGLPSDTQYF; CDR3nt: TGTGCCAGCAGTTACGGGGGACTCCCTTCGGATACGCAGTATTTT
len: 12; j_gene: TRBJ2-3; v_gene: TRBV28; d_gene: -; abundance: once; CDR3aa: CASSPRTDTQYF; CDR3nt: TGTGCCAGCAGTCCCCGCACAGATACGCAGTATTTT
len: 16; j_gene: TRBJ2-3; v_gene: TRBV9; d_gene: TRBD2; abundance: -; CDR3aa: CASSAGTSGITDTQYF; CDR3nt: TGTGCCAGCAGCGCGGGGACTAGCGGAATCACAGATACGCAGTATTTT
len: 15; j_gene: TRBJ2-1; v_gene: TRBV5-4; d_gene: -; abundance: -; CDR3aa: CASSLGPSTYNEQFF; CDR3nt: TGTGCCAGCAGCTTGGGTCCTAGTACCTACAATGAGCAGTTCTTC
len: 15; j_gene: TRBJ2-5; v_gene: TRBV11-2; d_gene: TRBD2; abundance: -; CDR3aa: CASSGQREGFETQYF; CDR3nt: TGTGCCAGCTCAGGCCAGCGGGAGGGGTTCGAGACCCAGTACTTC
len: 16; j_gene: TRBJ1-5; v_gene: TRBV4-3; d_gene: -; abundance: -; CDR3aa: CASSQDVRQGHQPQHF; CDR3nt: TGCGCCAGCAGCCAAGATGTGCGCCAAGGGCACCAGCCCCAGCATTTT
len: 13; j_gene: TRBJ2-7; v_gene: TRBV2; d_gene: -; abundance: -; CDR3aa: CASRGRLNYEQYF; CDR3nt: TGTGCCAGCAGGGGGAGGTTGAACTACGAGCAGTACTTC
len: 11; j_gene: TRBJ2-5; v_gene: TRBV7-8; d_gene: -; abundance: -; CDR3aa: CASSLVETQYF; CDR3nt: TGTGCCAGCAGCTTAGTTGAGACCCAGTACTTC
len: 15; j_gene: TRBJ2-3; v_gene: TRBV6-1; d_gene: -; abundance: -; CDR3aa: CASRRTDSSTDTQYF; CDR3nt: TGTGCCAGCAGAAGGACTGATTCTAGCACAGATACGCAGTATTTT
len: 12; j_gene: TRBJ1-1; v_gene: TRBV15; d_gene: -; abundance: -; CDR3aa: CATTEGNTEAFF; CDR3nt: TGTGCCACCACCGAGGGTAACACTGAAGCTTTCTTT
len: 16; j_gene: TRBJ2-1; v_gene: TRBV4-3; d_gene: -; abundance: -; CDR3aa: CASSQDREPLANEQFF; CDR3nt: TGCGCCAGCAGCCAAGACAGGGAACCTCTCGCCAATGAGCAGTTCTTC
len: 15; j_gene: TRBJ1-5; v_gene: TRBV4-1; d_gene: -; abundance: -; CDR3aa: CASSQGHGTVQPQHF; CDR3nt: TGCGCCAGCAGCCAAGGTCACGGGACCGTTCAGCCCCAGCATTTT
len: 18; j_gene: TRBJ2-2; v_gene: TRBV7-8; d_gene: -; abundance: -; CDR3aa: CASSHALYSSADTGELFF; CDR3nt: TGTGCCAGCAGCCACGCGCTCTACTCTAGCGCTGACACCGGGGAGCTGTTTTTT
len: 13; j_gene: TRBJ2-1; v_gene: TRBV15; d_gene: -; abundance: -; CDR3aa: CATSRDRGNEQFF; CDR3nt: TGTGCCACCAGCAGAGATCGCGGGAATGAGCAGTTCTTC
len: 14; j_gene: TRBJ1-3; v_gene: TRBV14; d_gene: -; abundance: -; CDR3aa: CASGEGTSGNTIYF; CDR3nt: TGTGCCAGCGGGGAGGGCACGTCTGGAAACACCATATATTTT
len: 13; j_gene: TRBJ1-2; v_gene: TRBV6-5; d_gene: -; abundance: -; CDR3aa: CASTKGAGYGYTF; CDR3nt: TGTGCCAGCACCAAAGGGGCAGGCTATGGCTACACCTTC
len: 14; j_gene: TRBJ1-2; v_gene: TRBV4-2; d_gene: -; abundance: once; CDR3aa: CASSQDRGADGYTF; CDR3nt: TGTGCCAGCAGCCAAGATCGGGGGGCGGATGGCTACACCTTC
len: 15; j_gene: TRBJ1-1; v_gene: TRBV5-5; d_gene: -; abundance: -; CDR3aa: CASSLSGDGYTEAFF; CDR3nt: TGTGCCAGCAGCTTGTCAGGGGACGGCTACACTGAAGCTTTCTTT
len: 13; j_gene: TRBJ1-5; v_gene: TRBV4-1; d_gene: -; abundance: -; CDR3aa: CASSHEGAGPQHF; CDR3nt: TGCGCCAGCAGCCACGAAGGGGCAGGCCCCCAGCATTTT
len: 20; j_gene: TRBJ2-1; v_gene: TRBV9; d_gene: -; abundance: -; CDR3aa: CASSVAARGQPILSYNEQFF; CDR3nt: TGTGCCAGCAGCGTAGCGGCGAGAGGACAGCCTATATTATCCTACAATGAGCAGTTCTTC
len: 14; j_gene: TRBJ1-1; v_gene: TRBV6-1; d_gene: -; abundance: -; CDR3aa: CASSAPVMNTEAFF; CDR3nt: TGTGCCAGCAGTGCCCCAGTCATGAACACTGAAGCTTTCTTT
len: 13; j_gene: TRBJ1-1; v_gene: TRBV19; d_gene: -; abundance: -; CDR3aa: CASIEGMNTEAFF; CDR3nt: TGTGCCAGTATTGAGGGTATGAACACTGAAGCTTTCTTT
len: 14; j_gene: TRBJ2-7; v_gene: TRBV4-3; d_gene: -; abundance: once; CDR3aa: CASSPGTVSYEQYF; CDR3nt: TGCGCCAGCAGCCCGGGGACGGTCTCCTACGAGCAGTACTTC
len: 14; j_gene: TRBJ2-5; v_gene: TRBV19; d_gene: -; abundance: -; CDR3aa: CASSIVGGQETQYF; CDR3nt: TGTGCCAGTAGTATAGTGGGGGGCCAAGAGACCCAGTACTTC
len: 14; j_gene: TRBJ1-1; v_gene: TRBV13; d_gene: -; abundance: few; CDR3aa: CASNKQGLNTEAFF; CDR3nt: TGTGCCAGCAACAAGCAGGGCCTGAACACTGAAGCTTTCTTT
len: 15; j_gene: TRBJ2-5; v_gene: TRBV5-4; d_gene: TRBD1; abundance: -; CDR3aa: CASSKGQGEPETQYF; CDR3nt: TGTGCCAGCAGCAAGGGACAGGGGGAGCCGGAGACCCAGTACTTC
len: 17; j_gene: TRBJ2-3; v_gene: TRBV27; d_gene: TRBD2; abundance: -; CDR3aa: CASSQIGIAGTTDTQYF; CDR3nt: TGTGCCAGCAGCCAGATCGGGATAGCGGGGACCACAGATACGCAGTATTTT
len: 15; j_gene: TRBJ1-6; v_gene: TRBV5-8; d_gene: TRBD1; abundance: few; CDR3aa: CASSPGQDRNSPLHF; CDR3nt: TGTGCCAGCAGCCCCGGACAGGATCGAAACTCACCCCTCCACTTT
len: 13; j_gene: TRBJ1-1; v_gene: TRBV27; d_gene: -; abundance: -; CDR3aa: CASSTSSRTEAFF; CDR3nt: TGTGCCAGCAGTACCTCGTCCAGAACTGAAGCTTTCTTT
len: 13; j_gene: TRBJ1-1; v_gene: TRBV6-5; d_gene: -; abundance: -; CDR3aa: CASSIQVNTEAFF; CDR3nt: TGTGCCAGCAGTATTCAGGTGAACACTGAAGCTTTCTTT
len: 15; j_gene: TRBJ2-1; v_gene: TRBV29-1; d_gene: TRBD2; abundance: few; CDR3aa: CSVAGTSGKWDEQFF; CDR3nt: TGCAGCGTGGCCGGGACTAGCGGGAAGTGGGATGAGCAGTTCTTC
len: 12; j_gene: TRBJ2-2; v_gene: TRBV10-1; d_gene: -; abundance: few; CDR3aa: CATGKDTGELFF; CDR3nt: TGCGCCACCGGAAAAGACACCGGGGAGCTGTTTTTT
len: 16; j_gene: TRBJ1-5; v_gene: TRBV19; d_gene: -; abundance: -; CDR3aa: CASSLGTEGPNQPQHF; CDR3nt: TGTGCCAGTAGTCTCGGGACGGAGGGCCCCAATCAGCCCCAGCATTTT
len: 15; j_gene: TRBJ1-2; v_gene: TRBV14; d_gene: TRBD1; abundance: few; CDR3aa: CASSQGTGNNYGYTF; CDR3nt: TGTGCCAGCAGCCAGGGGACAGGGAATAACTATGGCTACACCTTC
len: 16; j_gene: TRBJ2-5; v_gene: TRBV5-5; d_gene: -; abundance: -; CDR3aa: CASSFPGRAIQETQYF; CDR3nt: TGTGCCAGCAGCTTTCCAGGCAGGGCAATACAAGAGACCCAGTACTTC
len: 14; j_gene: TRBJ1-1; v_gene: TRBV7-9; d_gene: -; abundance: -; CDR3aa: CASSQLGADTEAFF; CDR3nt: TGTGCCAGCAGCCAACTAGGGGCGGACACTGAAGCTTTCTTT